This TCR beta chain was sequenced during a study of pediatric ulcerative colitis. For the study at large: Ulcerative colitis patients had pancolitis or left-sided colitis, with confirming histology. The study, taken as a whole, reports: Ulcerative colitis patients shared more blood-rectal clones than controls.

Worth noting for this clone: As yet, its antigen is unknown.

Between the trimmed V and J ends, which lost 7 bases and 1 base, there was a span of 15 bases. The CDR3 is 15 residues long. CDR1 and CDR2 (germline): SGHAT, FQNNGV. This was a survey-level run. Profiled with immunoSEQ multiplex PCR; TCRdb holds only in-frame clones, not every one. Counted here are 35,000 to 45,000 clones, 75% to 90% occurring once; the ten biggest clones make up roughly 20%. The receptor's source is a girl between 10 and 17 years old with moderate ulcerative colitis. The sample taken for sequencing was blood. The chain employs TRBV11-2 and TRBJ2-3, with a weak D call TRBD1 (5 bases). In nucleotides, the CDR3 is TGTGCCAGCACCCCGATGGGGCATGGCACAGATACGCAGTATTTT. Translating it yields CASTPMGHGTDTQYF.